The clone carrying this T cell receptor beta chain occurred once. Original processing notes: Nucleated cell counts were estimated from reference gene primer amplification. This table comes from immunoSEQ multiplex PCR, and its TCRdb copy is limited to in-frame clones, with some not included. Clone size and V and J calls were adopted from that table, with D and trimming inferred from the DNA. The repertoire has fewer than 200,000 clones, around nine tenths of them found once; the top ten carry about 12%. The germline gives CDR1 KGHSH, CDR2 LQKENI. J gave up 3 bases and V 4 bases, and 2 bases lay outside the gene matches. This CDR3 comprises 13 residues. These data come from a study of blood T cell repertoires in COVID-19.

This sequence was found in a woman aged 65 to 85 with COVID-19, enrolled during active disease. Input material: peripheral blood. The rearrangement uses TRBV18 and TRBJ2-7, with 8 nucleotides matching TRBD1. Written as DNA, the CDR3 is TGTGCCAGCTCACGAGACAGGGGCTACGAGCAGTACTTC. Amino acid sequence: CASSRDRGYEQYF.